These 19 T cell receptor beta chains originate from one sample sequenced in a study of T-cell reconstitution after alpha-beta-depleted transplantation in children. Unique molecular identifiers tagged the TCRbeta library. Each CDR3 protein is one row after TCRdb ran MiXCR on the PCR reads. The sample yields fewer than 450,000 distinct CDR3 sequences, 16% seen once. Sequences were derived from PBMCs, mostly from graft donor cells, sampled 360 days after TCRalphabeta/CD19-depleted stem cell transplant. These receptors were taken from a male patient aged 2-15 years who had a stem cell transplant for acute lymphoblastic leukemia, so the T cells may come from the graft donor.

This clonotype was counted ten times or more. This chain joins TRBV10-3 and TRBJ2-7; D may be TRBD1 or TRBD2 (5 bases each). The CDR3 has 15 residues. V lost 4 bases to trimming and J lost 5 bases, with 18 bases between them. The V gene's germline CDR1 is ENHRY and CDR2 SYGVKD. The CDR3 loop reads CAISVGRESSNEQYF. The CDR3 DNA reads as TGTGCCATCAGTGTGGGCAGGGAGAGCTCAAACGAGCAGTACTTC.

The chain links TRBV9 to TRBJ2-6; D gene ambiguous. The V end lost 0 bases, the J end lost 1 base, and 5 bases lay between the germline ends. The germline V gene has CDR1 SGDLS and CDR2 YYNGEE. The CDR3 is 15 amino acids. The DNA for the CDR3 is TGTGCCAGCAGCGTAGGAACTTCTGGGGCCAACGTCCTGACTTTC. This gives the protein CASSVGTSGANVLTF.

This clonotype came up a few times. The V call is TRBV4-1, the J call TRBJ1-1, with D possibly TRBD1 on 5 matching bases. Germline lookup yields CDR1 MGHRA and CDR2 YSYEKL. This CDR3 has 16 amino acids. V was clipped by 1 base and J by 1 base, with 13 bases between them. The chain's CDR3 is CASSQGWGGWNTEAFF. The CDR3, as DNA: TGCGCCAGCAGCCAAGGGTGGGGGGGGTGGAACACTGAAGCTTTCTTT.

A few counts support this clonotype. The chain carries TRBV5-1 and TRBJ2-3, with D unclear. This CDR3 is 14 amino acids long. Germline V gives CDR1 SGHRS, CDR2 YFSETQ. The V end was cut by 4 bases, the J end by 2 bases, with 11 bases between. CDR3 sequence reads: CASSTLFYTDTQYF. Here the CDR3 DNA reads TGCGCCAGCAGCACCCTCTTCTACACAGATACGCAGTATTTT.

This clonotype has at least ten counts. The chain is built from TRBV12-3 or TRBV12-4 and TRBJ2-5, with 11 bases aligning to TRBD1. The CDR3 consists of 14 residues. With V trimmed by 5 bases and J by 2 bases, 1 base remained unmatched. The CDR3 nucleotides read TGTGCCAGCAGTCGGGACAGGGGGCAAGAGACCCAGTACTTC. The encoded protein is CASSRDRGQETQYF.

This clonotype was counted only a few times. The chain links TRBV20-1 to TRBJ1-1, with 7 bases aligning to TRBD1. The length of the CDR3 is 15 residues. Germline V lookup: CDR1 DFQATT, CDR2 SNEGSKA (reference sequence). Trimming took 4 bases from V and 2 from J; bases not matched to a gene: 10. The CDR3 DNA follows: TGCAGTGCTATGATGTTGGGGACAGCAAACACTGAAGCTTTCTTT. This encodes CSAMMLGTANTEAFF.

The chain employs TRBV11-2 and TRBJ2-5; TRBD2 aligns across 12 bases. The CDR3 has 16 residues. The ends lost 5 bases at V and 4 bases at J; junction bases unmatched: 8. From germline, CDR1 is SGHAT and CDR2 FQNNGV. DNA for the CDR3: TGTGCCAGCAGCCCCGGGACTAGCGGGTTAGGAGAGACCCAGTACTTC. As protein: CASSPGTSGLGETQYF.

Comments on this clonotype: With only one base between it and a far larger clone, this is likely a read error. The J gene is TRBJ2-5, the V gene TRBV28; the D gene is possibly TRBD1 (6 bases). Germline-derived CDR1 and CDR2 are MDHEN and SYDVKM. The CDR3 runs to 13 residues. The V end lost 3 bases, the J end lost 3 bases, and 8 bases lay between the germline ends. In DNA, the CDR3 is TGTGCCAGCAGTTTTGCAGGGGAAGAGACCCAGTACTTC. Encoded protein: CASSFAGEETQYF. Supplemented by reference TRBV28 and TRBJ2-5, the full variable domain reads DVKVTQSSRYLVKRTGEKVFLECVQDMDHENMFWYRQDPGLGLRLIYFSYDVKMKEKGDIPEGYSVSREKKERFSLILESASTNQTSMYLCASSFAGEETQYFGPGTRLLVL.

This clonotype was found a few times. The chain links TRBV4-2 to TRBJ2-5; no clear D. CDR3 size: 14 residues. V was shortened by 1 base and J by 1 base, with 7 bases between the two germline ends. In germline, CDR1 is LGHNA, CDR2 YNFKEQ. CDR3 residues: CASSQAHLQETQYF. For the CDR3, the DNA is TGTGCCAGCAGCCAAGCACACCTCCAAGAGACCCAGTACTTC.

CDR3 protein: CASSLSWTSGRHEQFF. CDR3 nucleotides: TGTGCCAGCAGCTTATCTTGGACTAGCGGGAGGCATGAGCAGTTCTTC. This chain links TRBV7-2 with TRBJ2-1; 14 bases match TRBD2. The CDR3 runs 16 residues. Germline assignment: CDR1 SGHTA and CDR2 FQGNSA. Trimming at V came to 2 bases and at J to 8 bases, leaving 5 bases not matched to a gene.

The rearrangement uses TRBV7-2 and TRBJ2-1; D remains ambiguous. The CDR3 has 15 amino acids. Germline V gene lookup returns CDR1 SGHTA and CDR2 FQGNSA. V was cut by 5 bases and J by 3 bases, with 14 bases left in between. CDR3 sequence (DNA): TGTGCCAGCAGCCCGGACCTCCAAGTCTACAATGAGCAGTTCTTC. As protein: CASSPDLQVYNEQFF.

The chain carries TRBV27 and TRBJ1-6, with TRBD1 matching over 8 bases. The CDR3 runs to 14 residues. The V segment lost 6 bases and the J segment 10 bases; nucleotides outside the gene matches: 8. Germline CDR1 MNHEY, CDR2 SMNVEV (reference sequence). CDR3 region: CASRIQGVGSPLHF. CDR3 DNA sequence: TGTGCCAGCAGAATACAGGGGGTCGGGTCACCCCTCCACTTT.

The chain uses TRBV4-1 and TRBJ2-1, with a tentative D call TRBD2 (6 bases). The CDR3 covers 15 residues. V gave up 0 bases and J gave up 7 bases, with 13 bases separating them. Germline V gene data show CDR1 as MGHRA and CDR2 as YSYEKL. The CDR3 sequence is CASSQDPGLKNEQFF. DNA for the CDR3: TGCGCCAGCAGCCAAGATCCGGGACTCAAAAATGAGCAGTTCTTC.

The V gene is TRBV5-6, the J gene TRBJ2-7; D might be TRBD2 (5 bases). CDR1 SGHDT and CDR2 YYEEEE come from the germline V gene. Trimming left V 0 bases short and J 3 bases short, with 10 bases between. This CDR3 comprises 14 residues. The CDR3: CASSLGRAGYEQYF. CDR3 coding DNA: TGTGCCAGCAGCTTGGGACGGGCGGGCTACGAGCAGTACTTC.

This clonotype has a handful of counts. This chain joins TRBV9 and TRBJ2-3; D remains ambiguous. The V and J ends lost 2 bases and 2 bases respectively, with 12 bases between them. This CDR3 spans 15 amino acids. The germline V gene encodes CDR1 SGDLS and CDR2 YYNGEE. CDR3 loop: CASSVWYGATDTQYF. The CDR3 DNA is TGTGCCAGCAGCGTCTGGTATGGCGCCACAGATACGCAGTATTTT.

Here the CDR3 reads CAWGRDRDTGELFF. CDR3 DNA sequence: TGTGCCTGGGGCCGGGACAGGGATACCGGGGAGCTGTTTTTT. The chain employs TRBV30 and TRBJ2-2, with 9 bases that match TRBD1. CDR1 GTSNPN and CDR2 SVGIG come from the germline V gene (reference sequence). CDR3 length equals 14 residues. The trim removed 5 bases at V and 5 bases at J, leaving 6 bases unmatched.

The chain has TRBV5-1 and TRBJ2-1, with 9 positions matching TRBD1. CDR1 is SGHRS and CDR2 is YFSETQ in the germline V gene. After removal of 0 bases from V and 4 bases from J, the junction contained 5 bases not matched to a gene. The CDR3 consists of 16 residues. The CDR3 coding sequence is TGCGCCAGCAGCTTGGCAACAGGGGGCGCTTACAATGAGCAGTTCTTC. This codes for CASSLATGGAYNEQFF.

This clonotype was detected ten times or more. V is TRBV6-2 or TRBV6-3 and J is TRBJ2-7; no clear D gene. CDR3 length: 14 residues. Looked up from germline, CDR1 is MNHEY and CDR2 is SVGEGT. V lost 5 bases to trimming and J lost 0 bases, with 11 bases between them. Here the CDR3 DNA reads TGTGCCAGCAGTAGTCAGCTGAGCTCCTACGAGCAGTACTTC. This translates into CASSSQLSSYEQYF.

A few counts support this clonotype. The chain is built from TRBV4-1 and TRBJ2-4, with D perhaps TRBD1 (5 bases). V was shortened by 2 bases and J by 14 bases, with 19 bases between the two germline ends. The CDR3 is 14 amino acids. Per germline, CDR1 MGHRA and CDR2 YSYEKL. The CDR3 region has the DNA TGCGCCAGCAGCCAAACCACCTGGGGTAGGGGCGAGTACTTC. It encodes CASSQTTWGRGEYF.